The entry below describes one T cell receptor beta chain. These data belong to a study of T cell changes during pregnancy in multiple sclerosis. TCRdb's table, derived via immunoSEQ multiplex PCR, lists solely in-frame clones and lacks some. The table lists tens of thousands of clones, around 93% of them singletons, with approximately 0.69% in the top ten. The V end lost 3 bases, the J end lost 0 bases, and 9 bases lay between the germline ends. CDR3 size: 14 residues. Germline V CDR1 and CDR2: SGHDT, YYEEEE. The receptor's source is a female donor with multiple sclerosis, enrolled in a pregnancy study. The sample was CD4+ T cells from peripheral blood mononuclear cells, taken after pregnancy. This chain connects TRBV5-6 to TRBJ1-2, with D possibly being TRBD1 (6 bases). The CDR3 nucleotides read TGTGCCAGCAGCTGGGGGACAACTAACTATGGCTACACCTTC. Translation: CASSWGTTNYGYTF.